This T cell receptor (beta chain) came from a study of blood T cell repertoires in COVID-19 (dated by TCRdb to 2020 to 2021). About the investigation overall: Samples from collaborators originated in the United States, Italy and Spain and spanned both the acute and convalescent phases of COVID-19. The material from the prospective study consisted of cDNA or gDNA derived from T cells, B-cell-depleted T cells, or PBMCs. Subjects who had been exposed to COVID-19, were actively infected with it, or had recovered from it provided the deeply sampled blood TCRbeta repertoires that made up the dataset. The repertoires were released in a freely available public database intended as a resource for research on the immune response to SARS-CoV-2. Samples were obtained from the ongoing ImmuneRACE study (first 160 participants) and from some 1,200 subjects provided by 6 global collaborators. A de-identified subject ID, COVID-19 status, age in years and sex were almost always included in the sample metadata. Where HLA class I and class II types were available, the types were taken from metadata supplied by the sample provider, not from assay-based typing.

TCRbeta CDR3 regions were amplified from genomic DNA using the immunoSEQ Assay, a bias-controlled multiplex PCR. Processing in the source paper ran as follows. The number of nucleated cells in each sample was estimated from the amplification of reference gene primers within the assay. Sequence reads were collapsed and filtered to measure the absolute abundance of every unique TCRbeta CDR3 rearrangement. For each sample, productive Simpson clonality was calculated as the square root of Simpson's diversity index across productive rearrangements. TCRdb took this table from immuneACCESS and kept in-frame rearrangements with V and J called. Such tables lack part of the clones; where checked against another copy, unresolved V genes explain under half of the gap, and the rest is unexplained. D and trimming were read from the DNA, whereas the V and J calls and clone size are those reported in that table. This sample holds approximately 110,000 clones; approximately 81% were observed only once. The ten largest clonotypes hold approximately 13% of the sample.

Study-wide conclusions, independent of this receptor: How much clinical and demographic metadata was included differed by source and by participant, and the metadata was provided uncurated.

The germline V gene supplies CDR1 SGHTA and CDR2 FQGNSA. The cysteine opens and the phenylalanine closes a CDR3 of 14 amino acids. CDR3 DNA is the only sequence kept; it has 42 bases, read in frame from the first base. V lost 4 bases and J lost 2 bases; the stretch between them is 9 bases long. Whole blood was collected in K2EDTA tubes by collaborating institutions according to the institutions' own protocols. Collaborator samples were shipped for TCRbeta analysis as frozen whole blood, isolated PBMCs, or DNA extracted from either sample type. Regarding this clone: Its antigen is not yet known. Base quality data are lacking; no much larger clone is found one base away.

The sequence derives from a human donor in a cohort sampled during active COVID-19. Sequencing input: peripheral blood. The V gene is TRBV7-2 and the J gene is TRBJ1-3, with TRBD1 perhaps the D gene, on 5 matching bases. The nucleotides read TGTGCCAGCAGCTCGGGGACTACTGGAAACACCATATATTTT. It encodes CASSSGTTGNTIYF.